The clone carrying this T cell receptor (beta chain) was seen a handful of times. The antigen is unknown. This entry belongs to a study of blood T cells in healthy people across ages. General study findings and limits: Greater diversity and more naive CD4+ cells were seen in long-lived donors than in aged donors. Researchers report that TCR beta diversity correlated strongly with naive T cell percentage.

The amount of total RNA extracted per sample was at least 6 micrograms. This CDR3 spans 12 amino acids. Germline assignment: CDR1 SQVTM and CDR2 ANQGSEA. V dropped 8 bases and J dropped 2 bases, with 13 bases sitting between them. A J-beta primer mix and a sample-barcoded 5' primer were used in a second PCR of about 7 to 11 cycles. Using its own MiXCR run on the 5' RACE reads, TCRdb lists one record per CDR3 protein. This table has about 1,800,000 distinct CDR3 sequences, about 30% appearing once. This clonotype was sampled from a young woman in good health. This sequence joins TRBV29-1 and TRBJ2-7, with a tentative D call TRBD2 (5 bases). What was sequenced was blood. The CDR3 here is CSIQGRAYEQYF. In nucleotides, the CDR3 is TGCAGCATCCAAGGGCGGGCCTACGAGCAGTACTTC.